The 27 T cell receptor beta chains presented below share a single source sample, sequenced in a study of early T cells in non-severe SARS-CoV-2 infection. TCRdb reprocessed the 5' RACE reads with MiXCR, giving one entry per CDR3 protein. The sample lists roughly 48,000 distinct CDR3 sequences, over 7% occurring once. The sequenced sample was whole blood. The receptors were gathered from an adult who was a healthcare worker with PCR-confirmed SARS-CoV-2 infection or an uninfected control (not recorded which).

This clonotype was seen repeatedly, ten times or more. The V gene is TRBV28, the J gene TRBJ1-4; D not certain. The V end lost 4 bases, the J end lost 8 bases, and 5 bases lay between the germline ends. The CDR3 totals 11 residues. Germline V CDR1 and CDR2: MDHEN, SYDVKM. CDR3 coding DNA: TGTGCCAGCAGTTCAAAGGAAAAACTGTTTTTT. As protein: CASSSKEKLFF.

The CDR3 region is CASSPLEGGGELFF. DNA for the CDR3: TGCGCCAGCAGCCCACTGGAGGGAGGCGGGGAGCTGTTTTTT. The chain links TRBV4-1 to TRBJ2-2, with D maybe TRBD2 (6 bases). Germline CDR1 is MGHRA and CDR2 is YSYEKL. The CDR3 sequence is 14 residues long. Trimming cost V 4 bases and J 7 bases, with 13 bases left between them.

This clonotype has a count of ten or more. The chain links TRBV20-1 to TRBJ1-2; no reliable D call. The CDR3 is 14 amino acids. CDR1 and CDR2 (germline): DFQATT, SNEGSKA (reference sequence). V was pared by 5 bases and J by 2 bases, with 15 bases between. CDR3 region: CSAPVPRGNYGYTF. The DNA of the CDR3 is TGCAGTGCTCCCGTCCCCCGTGGGAACTATGGCTACACCTTC.

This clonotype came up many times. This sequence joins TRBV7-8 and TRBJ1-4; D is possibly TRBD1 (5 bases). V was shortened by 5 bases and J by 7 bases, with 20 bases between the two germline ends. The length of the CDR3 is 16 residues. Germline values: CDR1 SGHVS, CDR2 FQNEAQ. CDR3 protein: CASSPRQGYSGEKLFF. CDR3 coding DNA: TGTGCCAGCAGCCCCAGGCAGGGCTATTCGGGTGAAAAACTGTTTTTT.

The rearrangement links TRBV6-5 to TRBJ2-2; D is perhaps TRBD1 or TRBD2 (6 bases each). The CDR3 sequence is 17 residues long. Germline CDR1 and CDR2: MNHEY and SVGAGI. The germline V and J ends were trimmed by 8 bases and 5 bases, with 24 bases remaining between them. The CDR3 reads CASGSTWGALRTGELFF. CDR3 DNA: TGTGCCAGCGGTTCCACTTGGGGGGCCCTGAGGACCGGGGAGCTGTTTTTT.

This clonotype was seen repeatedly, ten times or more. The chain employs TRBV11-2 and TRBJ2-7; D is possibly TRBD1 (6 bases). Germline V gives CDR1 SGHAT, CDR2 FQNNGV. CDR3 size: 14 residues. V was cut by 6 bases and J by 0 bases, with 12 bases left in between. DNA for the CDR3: TGTGCCAGCAGGACCGGGACAACCTCCTACGAGCAGTACTTC. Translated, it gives CASRTGTTSYEQYF.

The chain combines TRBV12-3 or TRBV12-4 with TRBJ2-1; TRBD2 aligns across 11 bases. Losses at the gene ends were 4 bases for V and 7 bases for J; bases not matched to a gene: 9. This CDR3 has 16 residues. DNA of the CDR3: TGTGCCAGCAGTTCCGGGACTAGCGGTTTGTGGAATGAGCAGTTCTTC. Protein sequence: CASSSGTSGLWNEQFF.

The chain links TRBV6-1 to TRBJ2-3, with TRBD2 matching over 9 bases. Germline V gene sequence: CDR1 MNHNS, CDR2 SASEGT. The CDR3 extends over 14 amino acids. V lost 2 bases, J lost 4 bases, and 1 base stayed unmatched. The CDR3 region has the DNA TGTGCCAGCAGTGAACTAGCGGGGCCAGATACGCAGTATTTT. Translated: CASSELAGPDTQYF.

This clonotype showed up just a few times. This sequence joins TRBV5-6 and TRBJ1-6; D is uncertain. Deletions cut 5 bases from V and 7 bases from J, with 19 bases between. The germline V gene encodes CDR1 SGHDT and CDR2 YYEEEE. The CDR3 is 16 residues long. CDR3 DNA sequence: TGTGCCAGCAGTCGGGCTCTAGGTCGGCCAAATTCACCCCTCCACTTT. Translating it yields CASSRALGRPNSPLHF.

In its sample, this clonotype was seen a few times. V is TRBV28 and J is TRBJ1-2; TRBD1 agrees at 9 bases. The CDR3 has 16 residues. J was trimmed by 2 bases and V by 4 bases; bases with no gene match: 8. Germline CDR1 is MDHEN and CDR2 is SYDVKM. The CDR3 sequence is CASSSGPGQGNYGYTF. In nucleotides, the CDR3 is TGTGCCAGCAGTTCAGGCCCGGGACAGGGCAACTATGGCTACACCTTC.

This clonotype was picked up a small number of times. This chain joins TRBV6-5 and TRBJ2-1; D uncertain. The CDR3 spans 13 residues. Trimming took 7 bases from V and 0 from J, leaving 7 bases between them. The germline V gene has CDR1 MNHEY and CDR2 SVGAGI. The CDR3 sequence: CASNPSSYNEQFF. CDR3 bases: TGTGCCAGCAATCCAAGCTCCTACAATGAGCAGTTCTTC.

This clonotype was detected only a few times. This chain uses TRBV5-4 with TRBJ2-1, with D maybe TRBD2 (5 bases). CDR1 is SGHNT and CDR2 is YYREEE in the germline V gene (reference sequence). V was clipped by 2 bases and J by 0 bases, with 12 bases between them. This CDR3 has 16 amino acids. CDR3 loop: CASSFGGYSSYNEQFF. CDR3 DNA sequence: TGTGCCAGCAGCTTCGGCGGGTATAGCTCCTACAATGAGCAGTTCTTC. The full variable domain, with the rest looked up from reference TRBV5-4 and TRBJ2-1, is ETGVTQSPTHLIKTRGQQVTLRCSSQSGHNTVSWYQQALGQGPQFIFQYYREEENGRGNFPPRFSGLQFPNYSSELNVNALELDDSALYLCASSFGGYSSYNEQFFGPGTRLTVL.

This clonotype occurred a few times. In DNA, the CDR3 is TGTGCCACCAGCATGGGGGCCTCCTACGAGCAGTACTTC. Protein: CATSMGASYEQYF. The chain recombines TRBV15 with TRBJ2-7; perhaps TRBD1 as D (6 bases). The V end was cut by 4 bases, the J end by 0 bases, with 7 bases between. This CDR3 is built from 13 residues. Germline CDR1 is LNHNV and CDR2 is YYDKDF (reference sequence).

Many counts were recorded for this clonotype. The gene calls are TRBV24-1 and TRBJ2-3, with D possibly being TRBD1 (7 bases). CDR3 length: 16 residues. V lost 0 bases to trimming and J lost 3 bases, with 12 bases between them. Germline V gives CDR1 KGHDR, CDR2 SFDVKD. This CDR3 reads CATSDLGGGATDTQYF. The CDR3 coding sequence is TGTGCCACCAGTGATTTGGGAGGGGGCGCGACAGATACGCAGTATTTT.

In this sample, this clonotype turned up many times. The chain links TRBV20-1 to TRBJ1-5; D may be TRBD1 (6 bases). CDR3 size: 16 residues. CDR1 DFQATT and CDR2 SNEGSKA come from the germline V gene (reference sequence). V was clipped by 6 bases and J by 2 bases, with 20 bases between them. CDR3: CSAPLTQGRGNQPQHF. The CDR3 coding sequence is TGCAGTGCCCCCCTAACACAGGGAAGGGGCAATCAGCCCCAGCATTTT.

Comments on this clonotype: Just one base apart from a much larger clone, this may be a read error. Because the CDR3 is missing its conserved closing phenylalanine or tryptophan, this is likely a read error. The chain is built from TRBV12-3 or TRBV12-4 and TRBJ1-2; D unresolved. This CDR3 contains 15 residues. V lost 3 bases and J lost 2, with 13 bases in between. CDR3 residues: CASSFFNRKNYGYTL. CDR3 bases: TGTGCCAGCAGTTTTTTCAACAGAAAGAACTATGGCTACACCCTC.

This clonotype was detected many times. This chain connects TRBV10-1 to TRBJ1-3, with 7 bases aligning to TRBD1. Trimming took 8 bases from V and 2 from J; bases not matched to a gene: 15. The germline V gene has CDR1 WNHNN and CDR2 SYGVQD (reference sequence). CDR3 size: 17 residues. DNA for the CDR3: TGCGCCAGCCGAGAGACAACAGGGGAGAGAGCTGGAAACACCATATATTTT. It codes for CASRETTGERAGNTIYF.

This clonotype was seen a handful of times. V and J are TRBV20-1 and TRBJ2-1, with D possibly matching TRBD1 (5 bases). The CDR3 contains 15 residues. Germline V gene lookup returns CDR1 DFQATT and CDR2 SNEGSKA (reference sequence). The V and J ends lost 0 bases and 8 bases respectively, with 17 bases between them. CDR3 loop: CSARDPPQGLDEQFF. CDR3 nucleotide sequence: TGCAGTGCTAGAGATCCCCCCCAGGGTCTCGATGAGCAGTTCTTC.

The CDR3 DNA is TGTGCCAGCAGAGCCGGAGGGGAGACCCAGTACTTC. Encoded protein: CASRAGGETQYF. This chain links TRBV2 with TRBJ2-5; tentative D call: TRBD2 (6 bases). CDR3 length: 12 amino acids. CDR1 and CDR2 (germline): SNHLY, FYNNEI. Trimming removed 6 bases at V and 5 bases at J, with 10 bases between.

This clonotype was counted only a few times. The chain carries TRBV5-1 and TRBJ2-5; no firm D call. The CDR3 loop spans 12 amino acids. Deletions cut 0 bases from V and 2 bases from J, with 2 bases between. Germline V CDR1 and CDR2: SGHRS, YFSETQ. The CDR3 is CASSLDQETQYF. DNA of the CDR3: TGCGCCAGCAGCTTGGATCAAGAGACCCAGTACTTC.

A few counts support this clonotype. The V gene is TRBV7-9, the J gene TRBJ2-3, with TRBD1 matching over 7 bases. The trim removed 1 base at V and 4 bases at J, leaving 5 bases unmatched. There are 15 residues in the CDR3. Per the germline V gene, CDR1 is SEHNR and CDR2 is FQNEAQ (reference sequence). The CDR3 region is CASSLGDSPADTQYF. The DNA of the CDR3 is TGTGCCAGCAGCTTAGGGGACAGCCCAGCAGATACGCAGTATTTT.

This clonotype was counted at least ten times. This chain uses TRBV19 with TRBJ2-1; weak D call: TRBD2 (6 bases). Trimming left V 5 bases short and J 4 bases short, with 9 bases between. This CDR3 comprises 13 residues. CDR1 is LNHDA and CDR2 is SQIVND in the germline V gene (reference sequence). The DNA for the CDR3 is TGTGCCAGTAGTTGGGGGGATTACAATGAGCAGTTCTTC. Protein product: CASSWGDYNEQFF.

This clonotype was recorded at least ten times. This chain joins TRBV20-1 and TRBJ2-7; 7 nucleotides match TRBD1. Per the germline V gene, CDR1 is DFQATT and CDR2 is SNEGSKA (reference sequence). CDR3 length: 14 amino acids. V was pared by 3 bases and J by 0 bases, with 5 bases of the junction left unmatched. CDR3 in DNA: TGCAGTGCTAGCCGGGACAGTCCCTCCTACGAGCAGTACTTC. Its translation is CSASRDSPSYEQYF.

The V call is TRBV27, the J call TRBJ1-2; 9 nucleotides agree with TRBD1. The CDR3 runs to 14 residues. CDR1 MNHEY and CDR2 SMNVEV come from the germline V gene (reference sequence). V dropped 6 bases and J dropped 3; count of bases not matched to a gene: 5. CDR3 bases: TGTGCCAGCAGCAGTTGGACAGGGGACTATGGCTACACCTTC. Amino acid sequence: CASSSWTGDYGYTF.

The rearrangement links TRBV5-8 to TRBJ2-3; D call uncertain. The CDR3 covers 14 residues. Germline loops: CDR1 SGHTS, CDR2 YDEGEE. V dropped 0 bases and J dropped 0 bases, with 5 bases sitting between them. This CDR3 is CASSLAPSTDTQYF. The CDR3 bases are TGTGCCAGCAGCTTGGCTCCTAGCACAGATACGCAGTATTTT.

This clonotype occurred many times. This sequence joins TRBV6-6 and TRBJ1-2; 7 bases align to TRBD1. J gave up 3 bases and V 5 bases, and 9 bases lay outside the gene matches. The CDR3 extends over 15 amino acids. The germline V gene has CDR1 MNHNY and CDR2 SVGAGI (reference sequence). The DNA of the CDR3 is TGTGCCAGCAGTCAAGCGACAGGGAGAGACTATGGCTACACCTTC. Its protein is CASSQATGRDYGYTF.

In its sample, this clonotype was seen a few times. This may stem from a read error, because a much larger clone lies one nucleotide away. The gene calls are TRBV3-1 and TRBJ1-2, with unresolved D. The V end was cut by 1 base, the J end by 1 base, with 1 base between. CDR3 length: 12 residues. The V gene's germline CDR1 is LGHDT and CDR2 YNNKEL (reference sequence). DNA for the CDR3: TGTGCCAGCAGCCAAGTTAACTATGGCTACACCTTC. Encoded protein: CASSQVNYGYTF.